The sequence of this TCR beta chain was determined in a study of CD8+ T cells in alopecia areata. This clone was detected only a few times. Its target is unknown. Reverse transcribed after extraction, RNA yielded cDNA as the sequencing template. Assay used: immunoSEQ multiplex PCR; TCRdb lists only in-frame clones, some missing. The table includes about 200,000 clones, more than 55% detected once. Trimming removed 6 bases from V and 5 bases from J, with 5 bases in between. Germline loops: CDR1 SEHNR, CDR2 FQNEAQ (reference sequence). CDR3 length: 12 residues. Overall study results and limits: Lesional tissue from the scalp (especially in alopecia totalis/universalis) showed higher clonality than normal scalp.

This rearrangement joins TRBV7-9 to TRBJ1-6; D is unresolved. Specimen: CD8+ T cells sorted from blood. The receptor's source is a human donor in good health. The CDR3 DNA reads as TGTGCCAGCAGGGTGAATAATTCACCCCTCCACTTT. Translation: CASRVNNSPLHF.